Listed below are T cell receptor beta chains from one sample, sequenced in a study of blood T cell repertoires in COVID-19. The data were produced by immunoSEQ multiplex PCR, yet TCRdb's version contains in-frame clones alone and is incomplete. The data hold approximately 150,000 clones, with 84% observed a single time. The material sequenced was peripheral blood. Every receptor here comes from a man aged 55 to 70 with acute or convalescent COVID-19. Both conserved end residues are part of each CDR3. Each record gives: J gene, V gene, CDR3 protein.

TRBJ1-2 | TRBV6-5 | CASSPGTGKYYGYTF
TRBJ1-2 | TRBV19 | CASSIPPANYGYTF
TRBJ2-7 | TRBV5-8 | CASSFEQPSYEQYF
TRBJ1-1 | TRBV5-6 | CASSIPGTGGAGTEAFF
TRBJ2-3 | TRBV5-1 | CASSWNLAGGGDTQYF
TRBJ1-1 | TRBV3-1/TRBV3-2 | CASSQGTTRAGGMNTEAFF
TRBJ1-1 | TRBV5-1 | CASSSQTGNTEAFF
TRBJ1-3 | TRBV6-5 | CASSYQTGGNTIYF
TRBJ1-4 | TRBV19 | CASGRGTTNEKLFF
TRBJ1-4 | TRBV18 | CASSLRGVDEKLFF
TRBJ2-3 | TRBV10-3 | CAISGLDRDTQYF
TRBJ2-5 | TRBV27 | CASSFRETQYF
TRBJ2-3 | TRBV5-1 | CASSFQGRTDTQYF
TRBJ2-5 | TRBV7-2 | CASSLATGRQETQYF
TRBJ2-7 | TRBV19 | CASSPGHSRSEQYF
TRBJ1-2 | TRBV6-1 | CASSERDRWGGYTF
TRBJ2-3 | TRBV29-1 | CRAGTNTDTQYF
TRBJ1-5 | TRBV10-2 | CASSELDVSNQPQHF
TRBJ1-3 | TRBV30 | CAWSQHQGQGNTIYF
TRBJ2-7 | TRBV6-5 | CASSQGTGDDEQYF
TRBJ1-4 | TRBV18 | CASSPDQGAEKLFF
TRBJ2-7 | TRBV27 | CASSFRGQGFGVPADEQYF
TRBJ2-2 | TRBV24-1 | CATEGEANTGELFF
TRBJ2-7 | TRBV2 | CASTINRGNYEQYF
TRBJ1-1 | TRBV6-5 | CASSLSVNTEAFF
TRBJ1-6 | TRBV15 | CATSRDPDRNNSPLHF